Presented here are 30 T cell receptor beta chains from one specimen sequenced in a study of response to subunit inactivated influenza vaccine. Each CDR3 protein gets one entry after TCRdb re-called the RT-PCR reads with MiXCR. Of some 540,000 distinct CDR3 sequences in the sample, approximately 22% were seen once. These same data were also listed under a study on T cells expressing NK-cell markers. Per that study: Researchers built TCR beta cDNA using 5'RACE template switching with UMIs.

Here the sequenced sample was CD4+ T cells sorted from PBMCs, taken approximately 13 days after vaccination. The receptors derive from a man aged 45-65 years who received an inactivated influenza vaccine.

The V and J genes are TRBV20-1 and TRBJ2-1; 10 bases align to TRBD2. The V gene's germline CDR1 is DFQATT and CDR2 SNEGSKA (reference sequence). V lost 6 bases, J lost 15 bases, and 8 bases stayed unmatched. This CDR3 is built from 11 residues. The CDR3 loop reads CSARNSGGRFF. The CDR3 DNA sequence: TGCAGTGCGAGAAATAGCGGGGGGAGGTTCTTC.

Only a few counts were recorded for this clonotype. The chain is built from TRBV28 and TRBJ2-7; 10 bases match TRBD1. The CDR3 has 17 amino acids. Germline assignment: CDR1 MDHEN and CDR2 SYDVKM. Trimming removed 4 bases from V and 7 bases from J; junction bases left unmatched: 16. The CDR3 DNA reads TGTGCCAGCAGTTCCCCGAGCTTGGGGACAGGGGTCTTTGAGCAGTACTTC. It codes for CASSSPSLGTGVFEQYF.

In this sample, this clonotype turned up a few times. CDR3 region: CASSRTLRGQPQHF. CDR3 coding DNA: TGTGCCAGCAGTAGGACACTTAGGGGTCAGCCCCAGCATTTT. V and J are TRBV12-3 or TRBV12-4 and TRBJ1-5; D may be TRBD1 (5 bases). The germline V and J ends were trimmed by 5 bases and 6 bases, with 14 bases remaining between them. The CDR3 contains 14 residues.

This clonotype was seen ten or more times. CDR3 DNA sequence: TGTGCCAGCAGTCCAGGGTCTGGGGCCAACGTCCTGACTTTC. As protein: CASSPGSGANVLTF. The chain couples TRBV18 to TRBJ2-6, with D possibly being TRBD1 (5 bases). This CDR3 is built from 14 residues. V lost 8 bases and J lost 1, with 9 bases in between. Germline lookup yields CDR1 KGHSH and CDR2 LQKENI.

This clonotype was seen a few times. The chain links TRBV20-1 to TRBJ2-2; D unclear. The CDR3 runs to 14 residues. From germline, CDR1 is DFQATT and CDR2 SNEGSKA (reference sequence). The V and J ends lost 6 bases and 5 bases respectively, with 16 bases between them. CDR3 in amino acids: CSARSSSGTGELFF. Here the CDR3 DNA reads TGCAGTGCAAGAAGTTCTAGTGGGACCGGGGAGCTGTTTTTT.

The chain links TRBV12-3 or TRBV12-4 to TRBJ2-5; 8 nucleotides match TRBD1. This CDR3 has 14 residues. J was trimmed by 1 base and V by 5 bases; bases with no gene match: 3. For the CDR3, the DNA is TGTGCCAGCAGTGGCAGGGGGCTCCAAGAGACCCAGTACTTC. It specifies CASSGRGLQETQYF.

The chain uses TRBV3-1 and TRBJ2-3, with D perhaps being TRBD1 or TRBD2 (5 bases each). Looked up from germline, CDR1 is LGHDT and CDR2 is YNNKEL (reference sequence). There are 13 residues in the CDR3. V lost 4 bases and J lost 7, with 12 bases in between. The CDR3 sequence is CASSPERGNTQYF. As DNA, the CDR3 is TGTGCCAGCAGCCCTGAGAGGGGTAATACGCAGTATTTT.

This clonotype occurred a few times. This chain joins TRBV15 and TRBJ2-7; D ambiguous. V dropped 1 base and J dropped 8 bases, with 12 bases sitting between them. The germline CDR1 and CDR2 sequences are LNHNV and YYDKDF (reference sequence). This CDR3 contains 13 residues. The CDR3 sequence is CATSRVGITKQYF. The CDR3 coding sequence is TGTGCCACCAGCAGAGTTGGGATTACGAAGCAGTACTTC. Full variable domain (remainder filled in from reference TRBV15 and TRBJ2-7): DAMVIQNPRYQVTQFGKPVTLSCSQTLNHNVMYWYQQKSSQAPKLLFHYYDKDFNNEADTPDNFQSRRPNTSFCFLDIRSPGLGDTAMYLCATSRVGITKQYFGPGTRLTVT.

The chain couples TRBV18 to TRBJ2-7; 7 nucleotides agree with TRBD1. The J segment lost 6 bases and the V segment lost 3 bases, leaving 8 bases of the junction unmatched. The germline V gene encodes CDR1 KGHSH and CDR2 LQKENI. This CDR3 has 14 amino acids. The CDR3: CASSPEDRFSEQYF. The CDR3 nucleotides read TGTGCCAGCTCACCCGAGGACAGGTTTTCCGAGCAGTACTTC.

The CDR3: CATSDYQTSGRGGEQFF. The CDR3 DNA reads TGTGCCACCAGTGATTATCAGACTAGCGGGAGGGGTGGTGAGCAGTTCTTC. The V call is TRBV24-1, the J call TRBJ2-1, with TRBD2 matching over 14 bases. Germline CDR1 is KGHDR and CDR2 is SFDVKD. V lost 2 bases to trimming and J lost 9 bases; unmatched junction nucleotides: 8. The CDR3 consists of 17 residues.

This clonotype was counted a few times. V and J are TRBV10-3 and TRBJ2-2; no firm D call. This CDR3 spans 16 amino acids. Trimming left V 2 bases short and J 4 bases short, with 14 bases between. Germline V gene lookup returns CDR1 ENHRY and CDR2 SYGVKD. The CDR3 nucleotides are TGTGCCATCAGTGAGGGCAAAACCGGCGGCACCGGGGAGCTGTTTTTT. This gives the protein CAISEGKTGGTGELFF.

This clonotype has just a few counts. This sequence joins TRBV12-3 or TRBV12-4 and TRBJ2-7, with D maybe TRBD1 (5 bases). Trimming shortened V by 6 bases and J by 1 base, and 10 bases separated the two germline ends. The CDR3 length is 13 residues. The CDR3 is CASSPQESYEQYF. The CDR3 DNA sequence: TGTGCCAGCAGCCCACAGGAATCCTACGAGCAGTACTTC.

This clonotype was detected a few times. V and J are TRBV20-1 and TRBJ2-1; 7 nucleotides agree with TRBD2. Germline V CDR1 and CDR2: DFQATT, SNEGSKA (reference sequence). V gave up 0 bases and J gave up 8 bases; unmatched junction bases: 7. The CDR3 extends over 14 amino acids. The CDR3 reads CSARDFGGSDEQFF. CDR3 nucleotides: TGCAGTGCTAGAGATTTTGGCGGGAGCGATGAGCAGTTCTTC.

As DNA, the CDR3 is TGTGCCACCAGTGAGTTGGGACAGGGAAGCACAGATACGCAGTATTTT. This encodes CATSELGQGSTDTQYF. The J gene is TRBJ2-3, the V gene TRBV24-1, with 9 bases that match TRBD1. The ends lost 4 bases at V and 0 bases at J; junction bases unmatched: 4. The CDR3 loop spans 16 amino acids. Looked up from germline, CDR1 is KGHDR and CDR2 is SFDVKD.

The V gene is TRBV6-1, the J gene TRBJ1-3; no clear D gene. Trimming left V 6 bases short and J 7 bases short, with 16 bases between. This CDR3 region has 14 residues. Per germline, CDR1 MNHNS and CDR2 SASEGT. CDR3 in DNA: TGTGCCAGCAGGGCCCAAATGGGAGGGAACACCATATATTTT. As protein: CASRAQMGGNTIYF.

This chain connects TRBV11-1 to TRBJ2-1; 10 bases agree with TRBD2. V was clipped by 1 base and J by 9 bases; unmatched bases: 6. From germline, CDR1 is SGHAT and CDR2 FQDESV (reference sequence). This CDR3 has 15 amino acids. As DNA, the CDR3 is TGTGCCAGCAGCTTAGGACAACTAGCGGGGAGTGAGCAGTTCTTC. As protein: CASSLGQLAGSEQFF.

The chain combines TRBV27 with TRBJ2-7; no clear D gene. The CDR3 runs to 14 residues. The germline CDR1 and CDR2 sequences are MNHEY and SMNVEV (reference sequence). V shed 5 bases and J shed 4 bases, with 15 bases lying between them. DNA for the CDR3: TGTGCCAGCAGTACGAAGCCCGCGTTTTACGAGCAGTACTTC. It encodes CASSTKPAFYEQYF.

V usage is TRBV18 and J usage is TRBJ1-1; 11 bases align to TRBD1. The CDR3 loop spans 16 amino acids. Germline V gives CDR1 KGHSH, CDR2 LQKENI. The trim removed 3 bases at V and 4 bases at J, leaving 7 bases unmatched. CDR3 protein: CASSPRTGGEITEAFF. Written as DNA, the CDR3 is TGTGCCAGCTCACCGCGGACAGGGGGCGAGATCACTGAAGCTTTCTTT.

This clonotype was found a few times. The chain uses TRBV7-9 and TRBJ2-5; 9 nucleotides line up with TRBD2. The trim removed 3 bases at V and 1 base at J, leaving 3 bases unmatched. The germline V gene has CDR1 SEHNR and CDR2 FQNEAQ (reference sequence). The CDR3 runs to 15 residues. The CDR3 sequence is CASSLSSGIQETQYF. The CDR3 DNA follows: TGTGCCAGCAGCTTGTCTAGCGGGATCCAAGAGACCCAGTACTTC.

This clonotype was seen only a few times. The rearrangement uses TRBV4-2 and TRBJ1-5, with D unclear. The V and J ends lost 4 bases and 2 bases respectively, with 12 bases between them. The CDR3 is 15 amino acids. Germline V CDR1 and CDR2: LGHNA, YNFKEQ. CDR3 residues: CASSRTQAGNQPQHF. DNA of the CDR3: TGTGCCAGCAGCCGGACCCAGGCGGGCAATCAGCCCCAGCATTTT.

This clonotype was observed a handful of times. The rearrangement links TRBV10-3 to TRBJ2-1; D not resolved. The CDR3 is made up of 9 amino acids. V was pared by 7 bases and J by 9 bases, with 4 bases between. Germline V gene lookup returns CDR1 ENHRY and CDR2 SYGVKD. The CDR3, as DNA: TGTGCCATCAACGGTGAGCAGTTCTTC. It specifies CAINGEQFF.

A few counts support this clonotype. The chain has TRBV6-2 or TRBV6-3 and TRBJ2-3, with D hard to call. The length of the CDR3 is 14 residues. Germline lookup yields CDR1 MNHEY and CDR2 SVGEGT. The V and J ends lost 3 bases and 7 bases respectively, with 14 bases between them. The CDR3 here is CASSYGPDENTQYF. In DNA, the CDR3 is TGTGCCAGCAGTTATGGACCGGACGAGAATACGCAGTATTTT.

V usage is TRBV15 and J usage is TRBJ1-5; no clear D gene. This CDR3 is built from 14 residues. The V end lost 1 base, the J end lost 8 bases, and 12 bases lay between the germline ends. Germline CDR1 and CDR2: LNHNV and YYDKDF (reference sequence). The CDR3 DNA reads TGTGCCACCAGCAGAGGCGGGCTTCGTGAGCCCCAGCATTTT. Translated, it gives CATSRGGLREPQHF.

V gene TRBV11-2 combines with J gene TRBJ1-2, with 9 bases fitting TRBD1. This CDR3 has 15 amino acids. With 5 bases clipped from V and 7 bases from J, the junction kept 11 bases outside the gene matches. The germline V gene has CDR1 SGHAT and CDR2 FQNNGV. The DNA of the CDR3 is TGTGCCAGCAGCCCAGGACAGGGGAGAGGAACTGGCTACACCTTC. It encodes CASSPGQGRGTGYTF.

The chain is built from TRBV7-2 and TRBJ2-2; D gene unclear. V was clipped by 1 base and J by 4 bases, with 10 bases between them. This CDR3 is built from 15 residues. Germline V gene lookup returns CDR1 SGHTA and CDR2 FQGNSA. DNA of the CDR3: TGTGCCAGCAGCTTAGATCGGTCGGTCACCGGGGAGCTGTTTTTT. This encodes CASSLDRSVTGELFF.

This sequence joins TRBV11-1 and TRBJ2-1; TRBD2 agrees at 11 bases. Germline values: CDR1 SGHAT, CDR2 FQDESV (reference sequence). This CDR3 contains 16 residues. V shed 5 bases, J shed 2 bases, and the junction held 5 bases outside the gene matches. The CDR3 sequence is CASSARLAGTYNEQFF. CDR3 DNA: TGTGCCAGCAGCGCGCGACTAGCGGGAACCTACAATGAGCAGTTCTTC.

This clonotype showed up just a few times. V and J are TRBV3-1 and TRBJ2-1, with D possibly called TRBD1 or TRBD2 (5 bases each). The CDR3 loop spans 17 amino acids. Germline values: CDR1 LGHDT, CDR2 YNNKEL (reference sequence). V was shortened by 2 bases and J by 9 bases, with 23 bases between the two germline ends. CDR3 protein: CASSQKLGRGPSLEQFF. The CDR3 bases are TGTGCCAGCAGCCAAAAGTTAGGCCGGGGCCCATCCCTTGAGCAGTTCTTC.

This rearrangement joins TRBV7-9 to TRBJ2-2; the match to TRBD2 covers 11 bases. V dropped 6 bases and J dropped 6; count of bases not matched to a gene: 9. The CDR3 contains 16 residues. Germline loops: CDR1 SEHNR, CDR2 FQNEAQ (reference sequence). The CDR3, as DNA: TGTGCCAGCAGGCCAAGACTAGCGGGGAGTGCCGGGGAGCTGTTTTTT. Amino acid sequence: CASRPRLAGSAGELFF.

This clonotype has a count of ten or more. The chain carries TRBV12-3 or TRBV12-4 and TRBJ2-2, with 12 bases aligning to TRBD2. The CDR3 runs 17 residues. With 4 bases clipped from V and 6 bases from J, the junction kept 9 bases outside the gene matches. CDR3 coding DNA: TGTGCCAGCAGTTCCCAAACCCTAGCGGGGGGGCCCGGGGAGCTGTTTTTT. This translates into CASSSQTLAGGPGELFF.

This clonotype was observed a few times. The CDR3 region has the DNA TGCAGTGCTAGAGCCCCCGGCAGGGGGGCCGGGGAGCTGTTTTTT. Protein: CSARAPGRGAGELFF. The chain has TRBV20-1 and TRBJ2-2, with D tentatively TRBD1 (7 bases). V lost 1 base, J lost 6 bases, and 15 bases lay in between. The CDR3 totals 15 residues. Germline V gene data show CDR1 as DFQATT and CDR2 as SNEGSKA (reference sequence).